These T cell receptor beta chains were read from a single sample in a study of Tregs in tolerant kidney transplant recipients. Assay used: immunoSEQ multiplex PCR; TCRdb lists only in-frame clones, some missing. The sample contains 90,000 to 150,000 clones, roughly nine tenths of which appear only once. The sequencing sample was made of CD4+ T cells from blood. The receptors were gathered from a human donor in good health. CDR3s include the opening cysteine and the closing phenylalanine or tryptophan. The D gene is left open where the match is weak. Some rows mark clone size as missing; the rest say once, few, many or name a class of expanded clone.

TRBJ2-7 | NA | NA | TRBV9 | CASSVVPDSSYEQYF | TGTGCCAGCAGCGTAGTTCCGGACAGTTCCTACGAGCAGTACTTC
TRBJ1-5 | NA | NA | TRBV5-1 | CASSLAPGSAQPQHF | TGCGCCAGCAGCTTGGCGCCAGGGAGTGCTCAGCCCCAGCATTTT
TRBJ2-5 | NA | NA | TRBV5-1 | CASSLSPTAEETQYF | TGCGCCAGCAGCTTGTCTCCGACAGCCGAAGAGACCCAGTACTTC
TRBJ2-3 | once | NA | TRBV19 | CASNKRRSTDTQYF | TGTGCCAGTAACAAGCGGAGAAGCACAGATACGCAGTATTTT
TRBJ2-7 | once | TRBD1 | TRBV5-1 | CASSIGQGVSYEQYF | TGCGCCAGCAGCATAGGACAGGGGGTCAGCTACGAGCAGTACTTC
TRBJ2-1 | NA | NA | TRBV7-9 | CASSLVVTLNEQFF | TGTGCCAGCAGCTTAGTTGTGACTCTCAATGAGCAGTTCTTC
TRBJ1-5 | NA | TRBD1 | TRBV5-6 | CASSLGTGINQPQHF | TGTGCCAGCAGCTTAGGGACAGGCATCAATCAGCCCCAGCATTTT
TRBJ1-4 | once | NA | TRBV7-8 | CASSLTGNGLFF | TGTGCCAGCAGCTTAACGGGCAACGGACTGTTTTTT
TRBJ1-1 | NA | TRBD1 | TRBV7-9 | CASSFARGDTEAFF | TGTGCCAGCAGCTTTGCCAGGGGGGACACTGAAGCTTTCTTT
TRBJ2-7 | NA | NA | TRBV13 | CASSPPGRALFEQYF | TGTGCCAGCAGCCCCCCGGGGAGAGCACTTTTCGAGCAGTACTTC
TRBJ2-5 | NA | TRBD2 | TRBV18 | CASSRGLAKETQYF | TGTGCCAGCTCCCGGGGACTAGCGAAAGAGACCCAGTACTTC
TRBJ2-7 | NA | NA | TRBV21-1 | CASSKFYYEQYF | TGTGCCAGCAGCAAATTTTACTACGAGCAGTACTTC
TRBJ2-7 | NA | NA | TRBV15 | CATSRDKGRRAYEQYF | TGTGCCACCAGCAGAGATAAAGGACGGAGAGCCTACGAGCAGTACTTC
TRBJ2-1 | NA | NA | TRBV5-1 | CASSSGRYNEQFF | TGCGCCAGCAGCTCGGGACGGTACAATGAGCAGTTCTTC
TRBJ1-5 | NA | NA | TRBV30 | CAWSVGRHPSNQPQHF | TGTGCCTGGAGTGTAGGGAGACACCCTAGCAATCAGCCCCAGCATTTT
TRBJ2-3 | NA | NA | TRBV13 | CASSSGDTQYF | TGTGCCAGCAGCTCCGGGGATACGCAGTATTTT
TRBJ2-5 | NA | NA | TRBV7-9 | CASSLTGTRETQYF | TGTGCCAGCAGCTTAACGGGAACGCGCGAGACCCAGTACTTC
TRBJ1-6 | NA | NA | TRBV5-1 | CASSLVGGLNSPLHF | TGCGCCAGCAGCTTGGTAGGAGGGTTGAATTCACCCCTCCACTTT
TRBJ1-1 | once | NA | TRBV6-5 | CASSYTSLGDTEAFF | TGTGCCAGCAGTTACACCTCCCTAGGAGACACTGAAGCTTTCTTT
TRBJ1-2 | NA | NA | TRBV5-1 | CASSSNGGSYGYTF | TGCGCCAGCAGCTCCAACGGGGGCAGCTATGGCTACACCTTC
TRBJ2-7 | once | NA | TRBV5-5 | CASSVTESYEQYF | TGTGCCAGCAGCGTTACGGAATCCTACGAGCAGTACTTC
TRBJ2-7 | NA | NA | TRBV9 | CASSTEGLGSEQYF | TGTGCCAGCAGCACCGAGGGGCTAGGGTCCGAGCAGTACTTC
TRBJ2-1 | NA | TRBD1 | TRBV5-6 | CASSWDRDEQFF | TGTGCCAGCAGCTGGGACAGGGATGAGCAGTTCTTC
TRBJ2-1 | NA | TRBD2 | TRBV14 | CASSQGSGLADEQFF | TGTGCCAGCAGCCAAGGTTCGGGACTAGCGGATGAGCAGTTCTTC
TRBJ1-1 | few | TRBD1 | TRBV7-6 | CASSPQGGMNTEAFF | TGTGCCAGCAGCCCTCAGGGGGGGATGAACACTGAAGCTTTCTTT
TRBJ1-1 | NA | TRBD1 | TRBV10-2 | CASRSLVVRGKSTEAFF | TGCGCCAGTCGCTCCTTAGTGGTCAGGGGGAAGAGCACTGAAGCTTTCTTT
TRBJ1-6 | NA | NA | TRBV18 | CASSVTRPGIAYNSPLHF | TGTGCCAGCTCTGTAACTAGACCGGGAATAGCCTATAATTCACCCCTCCACTTT
TRBJ1-1 | NA | NA | TRBV18 | CASSGTGPGTEAFF | TGTGCCAGCTCAGGTACAGGGCCGGGCACTGAAGCTTTCTTT
TRBJ2-7 | NA | TRBD1 | TRBV23-1 | CASSRTGSRDEQYF | TGCGCCAGCAGTCGGACAGGGTCGCGCGACGAGCAGTACTTC
TRBJ2-1 | NA | NA | TRBV9 | CASSVVGGGGYNEQFF | TGTGCCAGCAGCGTAGTCGGGGGAGGCGGGTACAATGAGCAGTTCTTC
TRBJ1-2 | NA | NA | TRBV7-9 | CASSFLPGSTF | TGTGCCAGCAGCTTCCTGCCGGGCTCCACCTTC
TRBJ1-4 | NA | NA | TRBV5-5 | CASSPAGEKLFF | TGTGCCAGCAGCCCGGCAGGTGAAAAACTGTTTTTT
TRBJ2-4 | once | NA | TRBV7-8 | CASSQNRAGTKNIQYF | TGTGCCAGCAGCCAAAACAGAGCTGGAACCAAAAACATTCAGTACTTC
TRBJ2-7 | NA | NA | TRBV19 | CASSIGTREASYEQYF | TGTGCCAGTAGTATAGGTACACGAGAGGCATCCTACGAGCAGTACTTC
TRBJ2-1 | NA | TRBD1 | TRBV10-1 | CASSDRDRGFYNEQFF | TGCGCCAGCAGTGACAGGGACAGGGGGTTCTACAATGAGCAGTTCTTC
TRBJ2-1 | once | TRBD2 | TRBV23-1 | CASSQVSRTSGRGVRGWQFF | TGCGCCAGCAGTCAAGTTTCCCGGACTAGCGGGAGGGGGGTGAGGGGTTGGCAGTTCTTC
TRBJ2-3 | NA | TRBD1 | TRBV2 | CASSEALPGQGPDTQYF | TGTGCCAGCAGTGAAGCGCTTCCGGGACAGGGCCCAGATACGCAGTATTTT
TRBJ2-4 | NA | TRBD1 | TRBV29-1 | CSVAHVRGQGDKNIQYF | TGCAGCGTTGCCCACGTCCGGGGACAGGGGGACAAAAACATTCAATACTTC
TRBJ2-1 | NA | NA | TRBV4-2 | CASSQVGVRERFKNEQFF | TGTGCCAGCAGCCAAGTGGGTGTCCGGGAGAGATTTAAGAATGAGCAGTTCTTC
TRBJ1-1 | few | NA | TRBV14 | CASSQVIGRWNQNTEAFF | TGTGCCAGCAGCCAAGTGATTGGAAGGTGGAACCAGAACACTGAAGCTTTCTTT
TRBJ1-6 | NA | NA | TRBV6-5 | CASSSDSNSYNSPLHF | TGTGCCAGCAGTTCCGACAGTAACTCCTATAATTCACCCCTCCACTTT